This TCR beta chain was recovered during a study of human T cells and chemical hapten exposure. Findings and caveats of the study: Relative to control repertoires, expanded TCRs gave rise to significantly more large CDR3 similarity clusters. No change in TCRs above 1 in 1000 frequency was produced by DPC sensitization.

Time point meaning: pre-sensitization, week 0. The treatment is: therapeutic diphenylcyclopropenone sensitization with weekly scalp DPC. This clonotype was counted ten times or more. Its antigen remains unknown. Using its own MiXCR run on the RACE reads, TCRdb lists one record per CDR3 protein. Of approximately 370,000 distinct CDR3 sequences listed, about 5% are singletons. V lost 3 bases to trimming and J lost 0 bases, with 11 bases between them. Germline loops: CDR1 MNHEY, CDR2 SMNVEV (reference sequence). The CDR3 has 15 amino acids. The V gene is TRBV27, the J gene TRBJ1-1; no clear D. Sequences were derived from whole blood, sampled in connection with sensitization to the hapten diphenylcyclopropenone (DPC). This TCR came from a woman aged 18 to 35 with alopecia areata. Some clones in this sample may be carry-over from other donors' samples. The CDR3 reads CASSFLSDMNTEAFF. The CDR3 nucleotides read TGTGCCAGCAGTTTCCTATCCGACATGAACACTGAAGCTTTCTTT.